This note documents a single T cell receptor beta chain sequence. Under the authors' procedure: Amplification from reference gene primers served as the basis for estimated nucleated cell counts. The table came from immunoSEQ multiplex PCR; TCRdb's copy has only in-frame clones and leaves some out. That table gives V, J and clone size, and the DNA gave D and trimming. The data show almost 400,000 clones, approximately 89% seen once. The source of the sample is a study of blood T cell repertoires in COVID-19. This TCR was sampled from a woman aged 55-70 years with COVID-19, enrolled during active disease. Source material: peripheral blood.

The CDR3 loop reads CASSLGGQGTDTQYF. DNA of the CDR3: TGTGCCAGCAGCTTGGGGGGACAGGGGACAGATACGCAGTATTTT. The gene calls are TRBV5-6 and TRBJ2-3; 10 nucleotides agree with TRBD1. CDR3 length: 15 residues. Trimming cost V 0 bases and J 3 bases; bases outside gene matches: 1. Germline V gene data show CDR1 as SGHDT and CDR2 as YYEEEE.